Listed below are T cell receptor beta chains from one sample, sequenced in a study of human T cells and chemical hapten exposure. TCRdb redid the calling of the RACE reads with MiXCR, one entry per CDR3 protein. The table includes some 180,000 distinct CDR3 sequences, 24% detected once. Material: whole blood, obtained in connection with sensitization to the hapten diphenylcyclopropenone (DPC). The receptors derive from a woman in her thirties or forties with alopecia areata. Some clones in this sample may be carry-over from other donors' samples. CDR3s include the opening cysteine and the closing phenylalanine or tryptophan. The order of the fields is V gene, clone size, D gene, J gene, CDR3 length, CDR3 DNA, CDR3 protein. The D gene is left open where the match is weak. Not every row has a clone size; where given, it reads once, few, many or a size class.

TRBV29-1	many	NA	TRBJ2-5	13	TGCAGCTCCGGGCGGAGCCTCCAAGAGACCCAGTACTTC	CSSGRSLQETQYF
TRBV6-1	few	NA	TRBJ1-5	16	TGTGCCAGCAGTGAAAGGGGCGCGTACGGCAATCAGCCCCAGCATTTT	CASSERGAYGNQPQHF
TRBV5-1	NA	NA	TRBJ1-1	13	TGCGCCAGCAGTAAAGGGGTGAACACTGAAGCTTTCTTT	CASSKGVNTEAFF
TRBV29-1	few	TRBD1	TRBJ2-1	11	TGCAGCGTTTTACAGGGGCTTGAGCAGTTCTTC	CSVLQGLEQFF
TRBV6-2/TRBV6-3	NA	NA	TRBJ1-2	14	TGTGCCAGCAGTTACCAGTCACTCATCTATGGCTACACCTTC	CASSYQSLIYGYTF
TRBV28	NA	TRBD2	TRBJ2-2	14	TGTGCCAGCACAGCGGGAGGGCTACGAGGGGAGCTGTTTTTT	CASTAGGLRGELFF
TRBV12-3/TRBV12-4	once	NA	TRBJ2-5	12	TGTGCCAGCAGTTTGTCGTCGGAGACCCAGTACTTC	CASSLSSETQYF
TRBV20-1	NA	NA	TRBJ1-3	13	TGCAGTGCGCGAACAGCCTCTGGAAACACCATATATTTT	CSARTASGNTIYF
TRBV7-9	few	TRBD1	TRBJ1-4	14	TGTGCCAGCAGGGCCGGGACAGGGAATGAAAAACTGTTTTTT	CASRAGTGNEKLFF
TRBV7-2	few	TRBD2	TRBJ2-1	16	TGTGCCAGCAGCTTATTTGGGGTCCTAGCGGGAGATGAGCAGTTCTTC	CASSLFGVLAGDEQFF
TRBV10-3	once	NA	TRBJ2-3	16	TGTGCCATCGGGGTTGGAGACGGGGCGGGCACAGATACGCAGTATTTT	CAIGVGDGAGTDTQYF
TRBV10-3	NA	NA	TRBJ2-3	15	TGTGCCATCAGTGAGTCTGGGGCAGGAACAGATACGCAGTATTTT	CAISESGAGTDTQYF
TRBV2	few	TRBD1	TRBJ1-4	14	TGTGCCAGCAGTACACAGGGGGGCAGGGAAAAACTGTTTTTT	CASSTQGGREKLFF
TRBV29-1	NA	NA	TRBJ2-5	12	TGCAGCGTGAGACACGACCAAGAGACCCAGTACTTC	CSVRHDQETQYF
TRBV11-1	few	TRBD2	TRBJ2-1	16	TGTGCCAGCAGCTTAGGGAATAGCGGGATTCCGGATGAGCAGTTCTTC	CASSLGNSGIPDEQFF
TRBV24-1	few	NA	TRBJ2-2	15	TGTGCCACCAGTGGGACAGCAGGAGTCACCGGGGAGCTGTTTTTT	CATSGTAGVTGELFF
TRBV11-2	NA	NA	TRBJ2-1	11	TGTGCCAGCAGCCCAAGTTTTGAGCAGTTCTTC	CASSPSFEQFF
TRBV5-1	many	NA	TRBJ1-4	13	TGCGCCAGCAGCTTGGGACGGGATGAAAAACTGTTTTTT	CASSLGRDEKLFF
TRBV29-1	NA	TRBD2	TRBJ2-7	13	TGCAGCGCACAAGGACTAGCGGGCTACGAGCAGTACTTC	CSAQGLAGYEQYF
TRBV5-1	NA	NA	TRBJ2-7	16	TGCGCCAGCAGCTTGGTACGGCCAGCTTCCTCCTACGAGCAGTACTTC	CASSLVRPASSYEQYF
TRBV10-3	few	TRBD1	TRBJ1-5	14	TGTGCCATCAGCACGGGACAGCCCAATCAGCCCCAGCATTTT	CAISTGQPNQPQHF
TRBV6-6	few	TRBD1	TRBJ2-7	14	TGTGCCAGCAGTCGGAGACAGGGTGGCTACGAGCAGTACTTC	CASSRRQGGYEQYF
TRBV29-1	many	TRBD2	TRBJ2-2	12	TGCAGCGCGGGAGGATTTAACGGGGAGCTGTTTTTT	CSAGGFNGELFF
TRBV2	many	TRBD2	TRBJ2-7	14	TGTGCCAGCATTTTAGCGGGAGTCACCTACGAGCAGTACTTC	CASILAGVTYEQYF
TRBV11-1	few	TRBD2	TRBJ2-1	17	TGTGCCAGCAGCTTAACGCTCACGGGAGGGCTCGACAATGAGCAGTTCTTC	CASSLTLTGGLDNEQFF
TRBV4-1	NA	TRBD2	TRBJ2-5	16	TGCGCCAGCAGCCTAACCGGGACTAGCGGGCGGGGGGCCCAGTACTTC	CASSLTGTSGRGAQYF
TRBV6-5	NA	NA	TRBJ1-5	13	TGTGCCAGCAGTTACGGGGGTACTCAGCCCCAGCATTTT	CASSYGGTQPQHF
TRBV7-9	few	TRBD2	TRBJ2-7	13	TGTGCCAGCAAGACTAGCGGGAGTGGCGAGCAGTACTTC	CASKTSGSGEQYF